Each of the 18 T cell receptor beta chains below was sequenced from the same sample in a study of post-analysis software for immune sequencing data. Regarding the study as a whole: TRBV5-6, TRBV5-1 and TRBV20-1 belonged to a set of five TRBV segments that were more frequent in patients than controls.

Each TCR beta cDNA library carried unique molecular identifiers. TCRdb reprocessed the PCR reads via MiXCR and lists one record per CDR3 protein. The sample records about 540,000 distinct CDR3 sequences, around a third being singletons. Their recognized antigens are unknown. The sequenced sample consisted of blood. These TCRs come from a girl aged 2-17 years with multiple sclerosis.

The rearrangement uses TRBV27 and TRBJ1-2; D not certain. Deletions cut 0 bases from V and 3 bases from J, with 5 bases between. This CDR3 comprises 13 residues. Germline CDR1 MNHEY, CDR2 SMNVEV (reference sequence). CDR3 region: CASSLSVDYGYTF. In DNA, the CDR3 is TGTGCCAGCAGTTTATCGGTCGACTATGGCTACACCTTC.

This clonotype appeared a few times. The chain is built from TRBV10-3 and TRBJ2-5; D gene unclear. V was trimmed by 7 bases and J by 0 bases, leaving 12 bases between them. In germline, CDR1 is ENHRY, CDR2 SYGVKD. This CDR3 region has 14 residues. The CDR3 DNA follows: TGTGCCATCAACCCCGGCGCAAACCAAGAGACCCAGTACTTC. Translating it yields CAINPGANQETQYF.

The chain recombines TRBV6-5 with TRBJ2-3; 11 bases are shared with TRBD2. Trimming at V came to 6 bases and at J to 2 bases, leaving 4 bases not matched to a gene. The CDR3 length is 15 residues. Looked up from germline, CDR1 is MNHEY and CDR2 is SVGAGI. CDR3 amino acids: CASSELAGVTDTQYF. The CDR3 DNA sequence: TGTGCCAGCAGCGAACTAGCGGGGGTCACAGATACGCAGTATTTT.

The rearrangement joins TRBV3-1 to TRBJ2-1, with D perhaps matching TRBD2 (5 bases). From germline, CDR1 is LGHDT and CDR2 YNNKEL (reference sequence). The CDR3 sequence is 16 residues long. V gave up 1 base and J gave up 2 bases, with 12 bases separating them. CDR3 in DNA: TGTGCCAGCAGCCAAGCGCCTAGCTTTCCCTACAATGAGCAGTTCTTC. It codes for CASSQAPSFPYNEQFF.

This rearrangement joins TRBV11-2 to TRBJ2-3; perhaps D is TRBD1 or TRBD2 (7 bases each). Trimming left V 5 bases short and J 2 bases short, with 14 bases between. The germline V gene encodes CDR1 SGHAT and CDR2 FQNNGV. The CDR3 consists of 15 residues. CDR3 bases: TGTGCCAGCAGCCGGGGGGACAGCCTCACAGATACGCAGTATTTT. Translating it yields CASSRGDSLTDTQYF. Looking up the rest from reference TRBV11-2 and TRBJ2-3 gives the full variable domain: EAGVAQSPRYKIIEKRQSVAFWCNPISGHATLYWYQQILGQGPKLLIQFQNNGVVDDSQLPKDRFSAERLKGVDSTLKIQPAKLEDSAVYLCASSRGDSLTDTQYFGPGTRLTVL.

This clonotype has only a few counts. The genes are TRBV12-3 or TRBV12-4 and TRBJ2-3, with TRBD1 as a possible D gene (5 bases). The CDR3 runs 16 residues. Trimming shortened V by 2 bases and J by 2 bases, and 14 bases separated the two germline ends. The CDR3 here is CASSLIESTDTDTQYF. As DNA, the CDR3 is TGTGCCAGCAGTTTAATCGAGTCGACAGACACAGATACGCAGTATTTT.

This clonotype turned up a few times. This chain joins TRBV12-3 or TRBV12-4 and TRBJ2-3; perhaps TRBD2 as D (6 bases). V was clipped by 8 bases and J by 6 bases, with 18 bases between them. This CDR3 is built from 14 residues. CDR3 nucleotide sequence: TGTGCCAGCTCAGGACTACCTTCGCCCGATACGCAGTATTTT. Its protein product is CASSGLPSPDTQYF.

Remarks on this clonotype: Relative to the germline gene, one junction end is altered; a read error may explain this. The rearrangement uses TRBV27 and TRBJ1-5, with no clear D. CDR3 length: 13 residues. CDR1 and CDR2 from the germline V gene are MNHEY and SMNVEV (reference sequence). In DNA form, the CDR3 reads TGTGCCTGCAGCTCTTCGGGGAATCAGCCCCAGCATTTT. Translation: CACSSSGNQPQHF.

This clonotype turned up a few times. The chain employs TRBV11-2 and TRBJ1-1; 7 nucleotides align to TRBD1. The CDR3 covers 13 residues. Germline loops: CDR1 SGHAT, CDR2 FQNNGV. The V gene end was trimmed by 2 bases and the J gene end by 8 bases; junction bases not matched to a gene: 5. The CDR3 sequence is CASSLWAGGEAFF. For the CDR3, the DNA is TGTGCCAGCAGCTTATGGGCAGGGGGGGAAGCTTTCTTT.

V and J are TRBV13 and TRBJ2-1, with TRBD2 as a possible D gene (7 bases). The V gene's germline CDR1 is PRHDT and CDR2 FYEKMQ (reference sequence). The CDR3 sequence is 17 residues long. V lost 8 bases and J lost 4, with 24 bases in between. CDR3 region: CASRGALEGAEYNEQFF. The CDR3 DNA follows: TGTGCCAGCCGGGGGGCCCTAGAGGGAGCGGAGTACAATGAGCAGTTCTTC.

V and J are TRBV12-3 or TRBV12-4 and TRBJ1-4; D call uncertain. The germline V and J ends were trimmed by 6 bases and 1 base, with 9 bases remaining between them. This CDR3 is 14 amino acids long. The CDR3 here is CASRTAGTNEKLFF. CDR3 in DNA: TGTGCCAGCAGGACCGCCGGAACTAATGAAAAACTGTTTTTT.

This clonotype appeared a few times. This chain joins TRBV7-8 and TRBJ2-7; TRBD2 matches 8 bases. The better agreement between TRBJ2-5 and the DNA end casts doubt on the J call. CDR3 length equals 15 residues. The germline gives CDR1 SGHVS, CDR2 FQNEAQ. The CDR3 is CASSLSRGGLETQYF. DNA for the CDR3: TGTGCCAGCAGCTTAAGCCGCGGGGGGCTCGAGACCCAGTACTTC.

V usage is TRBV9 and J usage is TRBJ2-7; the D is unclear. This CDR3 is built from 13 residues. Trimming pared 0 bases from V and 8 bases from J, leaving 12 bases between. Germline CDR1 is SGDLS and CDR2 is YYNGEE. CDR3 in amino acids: CASSVVSETQQYF. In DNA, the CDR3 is TGTGCCAGCAGCGTAGTTTCCGAGACCCAGCAGTACTTC. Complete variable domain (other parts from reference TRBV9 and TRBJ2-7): DSGVTQTPKHLITATGQRVTLRCSPRSGDLSVYWYQQSLDQGLQFLIQYYNGEERAKGNILERFSAQQFPDLHSELNLSSLELGDSALYFCASSVVSETQQYFGPGTRLTVT.

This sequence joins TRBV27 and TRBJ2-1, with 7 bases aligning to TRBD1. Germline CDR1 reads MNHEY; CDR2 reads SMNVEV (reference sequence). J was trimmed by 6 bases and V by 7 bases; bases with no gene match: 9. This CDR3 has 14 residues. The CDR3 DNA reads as TGTGCCAGCACCATAGGAGACAGGGCCAATGAGCAGTTCTTC. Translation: CASTIGDRANEQFF.

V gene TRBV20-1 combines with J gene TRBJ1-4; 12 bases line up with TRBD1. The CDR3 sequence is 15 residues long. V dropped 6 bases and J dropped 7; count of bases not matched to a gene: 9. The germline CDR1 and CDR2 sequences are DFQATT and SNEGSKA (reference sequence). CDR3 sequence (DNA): TGCAGTGCACGGGACAGGGGGCGGCATGGTGAAAAACTGTTTTTT. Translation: CSARDRGRHGEKLFF.

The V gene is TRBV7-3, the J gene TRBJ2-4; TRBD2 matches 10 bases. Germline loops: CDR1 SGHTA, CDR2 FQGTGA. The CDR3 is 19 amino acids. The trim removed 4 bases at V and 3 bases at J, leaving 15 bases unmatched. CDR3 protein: CASSSRGGGTSVGKNIQYF. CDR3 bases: TGTGCCAGCAGCTCCCGAGGAGGGGGGACTAGCGTAGGCAAAAACATTCAGTACTTC.

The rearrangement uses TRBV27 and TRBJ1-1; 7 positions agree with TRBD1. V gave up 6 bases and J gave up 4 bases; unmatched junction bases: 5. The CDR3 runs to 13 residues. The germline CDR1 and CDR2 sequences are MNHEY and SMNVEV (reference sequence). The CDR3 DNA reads TGTGCCAGCAGGTTAGCAGGGGGCACTGAAGCTTTCTTT. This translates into CASRLAGGTEAFF.

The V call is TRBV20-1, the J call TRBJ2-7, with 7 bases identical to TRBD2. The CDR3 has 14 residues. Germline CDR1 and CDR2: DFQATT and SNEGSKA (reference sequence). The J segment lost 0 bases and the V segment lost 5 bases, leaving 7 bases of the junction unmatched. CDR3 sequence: CSALGRERSYEQYF. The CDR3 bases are TGCAGTGCTCTAGGGCGGGAGCGCTCCTACGAGCAGTACTTC.